The 8 T cell receptor beta chains given below trace back to one sample, sequenced in a study of Graves' ophthalmopathy and Graves' hyperthyroidism. Amplification targeted the TCR beta CDR3 regions, with RNA transcripts as the source material. HTBI primers were employed in first-round RT-PCR, then a second-round multiplex PCR followed. TCRdb independently ran MiXCR on the multiplex PCR reads; one entry per CDR3 protein. Here the sample spans 200,000 to 250,000 distinct CDR3 sequences, under 25% being singletons. Material for sequencing was peripheral blood. The receptors stem from a woman between 45 and 60 years old with Graves' ophthalmopathy.

Notes on this clonotype: Germline is not matched at one junction end, which may reflect a read error. The chain is built from TRBV5-1 and TRBJ2-7, with 9 bases matching TRBD2. The CDR3 spans 14 residues. The germline gives CDR1 SGHRS, CDR2 YFSETQ. CDR3 residues: CASSLNSGGYEQSF. CDR3 DNA: TGCGCCAGCAGCTTGAATAGCGGGGGCTACGAGCAGTCCTTC.

This clonotype occurred many times. The V gene is TRBV12-3 or TRBV12-4, the J gene TRBJ2-7; D is undetermined. The CDR3 extends over 16 amino acids. Trimming removed 0 bases at V and 0 bases at J, with 12 bases between. The CDR3 sequence is CASSLADVGPSYEQYF. CDR3 DNA sequence: TGTGCCAGCAGTTTAGCGGATGTGGGTCCCTCCTACGAGCAGTACTTC.

This clonotype was counted many times. This chain connects TRBV7-2 to TRBJ1-2, with a tentative D call TRBD1 (6 bases). The CDR3 sequence is 13 residues long. Trimming cost V 7 bases and J 7 bases, with 16 bases left between them. Germline assignment: CDR1 SGHTA and CDR2 FQGNSA. The CDR3 region has the DNA TGTGCCAGCAACCGAAGGGGGGGTGGTGGCTACACCTTC. It yields the protein CASNRRGGGGYTF.

The DNA for the CDR3 is TGCAGCGTTGACATAGGGGCGGCGGGTAGGGCCGAGCAGTACTTC. Protein sequence: CSVDIGAAGRAEQYF. This chain links TRBV29-1 with TRBJ2-7; perhaps D is TRBD1 or TRBD2 (5 bases each). Trimming shortened V by 3 bases and J by 6 bases, and 21 bases separated the two germline ends. Per germline, CDR1 SQVTM and CDR2 ANQGSEA. This CDR3 comprises 15 residues.

This clonotype was seen only a few times. The rearrangement uses TRBV4-2 and TRBJ2-7; 7 bases map to TRBD2. V lost 2 bases and J lost 4; bases outside the gene matches: 8. There are 15 residues in the CDR3. Germline CDR1 and CDR2: LGHNA and YNFKEQ. CDR3 in DNA: TGTGCCAGCAGCCAAATGGGGGAGGGATCTTACGAGCAGTACTTC. This translates into CASSQMGEGSYEQYF.

This clonotype was counted only a few times. The rearrangement joins TRBV18 to TRBJ1-5; no definite D call. V shed 2 bases and J shed 0 bases, with 11 bases lying between them. The CDR3 covers 16 residues. Germline-derived CDR1 and CDR2 are KGHSH and LQKENI. CDR3 DNA sequence: TGTGCCAGCTCACCAACTGGGAGCGTTAGCAATCAGCCCCAGCATTTT. This translates into CASSPTGSVSNQPQHF.

This chain joins TRBV19 and TRBJ1-1, with D possibly TRBD1 on 6 matching bases. The germline V and J ends were trimmed by 9 bases and 4 bases, with 21 bases remaining between them. The CDR3 consists of 15 residues. CDR1 LNHDA and CDR2 SQIVND come from the germline V gene (reference sequence). The CDR3 reads CASRDTDPVGTEAFF. DNA for the CDR3: TGTGCCAGCCGGGACACGGACCCTGTTGGCACTGAAGCTTTCTTT. The full variable domain, in which reference TRBV19 and TRBJ1-1 provide the parts outside the CDR3, is DGGITQSPKYLFRKEGQNVTLSCEQNLNHDAMYWYRQDPGQGLRLIYYSQIVNDFQKGDIAEGYSVSREKKESFPLTVTSAQKNPTAFYLCASRDTDPVGTEAFFGQGTRLTVV.

This clonotype came up many times. This chain links TRBV28 with TRBJ2-5, with D perhaps assigned TRBD1 or TRBD2 (5 bases each). CDR3 length equals 18 residues. V was cut by 5 bases and J by 9 bases, with 31 bases left in between. CDR1 is MDHEN, CDR2 SYDVKM, per germline. The chain's CDR3 is CASSPRGIGFGRHQAQYF. The CDR3 DNA sequence: TGTGCCAGCAGTCCGAGGGGTATTGGGTTTGGACGACATCAGGCCCAGTACTTC.